This T cell receptor beta chain was observed in a study of T cells expressing NK-cell markers. The study, taken as a whole, reports: The dominant NKG2C+ clonotypes represented about 1.0-8% of CD8+ T cells in about six donors.

The length of the CDR3 is 13 residues. The V gene's germline CDR1 is MGHDK and CDR2 SYGVNS. Concerning this clonotype itself: Its specificity is unknown.

TCRdb re-analyzed the 5' RACE reads; it lists each CDR3 protein once, without DNA. This sample's table has 550,000 to 600,000 distinct CDR3 sequences. This rearrangement joins TRBV25-1 to TRBJ1-2; no DNA is available, so the TRBD1 call from TCRdb remains unchecked. The receptor was isolated from a man younger than 30 in good health. Sequencing used blood T cells: a sorted CD56 or NKG2C T cell subset, CD4+ or CD8+ T cells, or bulk PBMC T cells (not recorded which). The CDR3 region is CASSETGLYGYTF.